A single sample gave rise to the 23 T cell receptor beta chains below, sequenced in a study of blood T cell repertoires in COVID-19. Method: immunoSEQ multiplex PCR; TCRdb's copy keeps in-frame clones and lacks some. The table records some 200,000 clones, about 79% of them present only once. Sample: peripheral blood. The receptor set was obtained from a human donor in a cohort sampled during active COVID-19.

The V gene is TRBV28, the J gene TRBJ2-5; D is uncertain. Deletions cut 10 bases from V and 5 bases from J, with 17 bases between. Looked up from germline, CDR1 is MDHEN and CDR2 is SYDVKM. The CDR3 contains 13 residues. This CDR3 is CATQPPYGETQYF. In DNA form, the CDR3 reads TGTGCCACCCAACCCCCATACGGGGAGACCCAGTACTTC.

The CDR3 DNA reads as TGTGCCAGTAGTATCCCGGGACAGGGAGCCACAGATACGCAGTATTTT. This codes for CASSIPGQGATDTQYF. J is TRBJ2-3 and V is TRBV19; 9 bases are shared with TRBD1. The V segment lost 3 bases and the J segment 2 bases; nucleotides outside the gene matches: 6. Germline V lookup: CDR1 LNHDA, CDR2 SQIVND (reference sequence). CDR3 length equals 16 residues. The full variable domain, rest sourced from reference TRBV19 and TRBJ2-3, is DGGITQSPKYLFRKEGQNVTLSCEQNLNHDAMYWYRQDPGQGLRLIYYSQIVNDFQKGDIAEGYSVSREKKESFPLTVTSAQKNPTAFYLCASSIPGQGATDTQYFGPGTRLTVL.

This chain uses TRBV7-8 with TRBJ1-2; 7 nucleotides agree with TRBD1. The ends lost 5 bases at V and 2 bases at J; junction bases unmatched: 11. CDR1 is SGHVS and CDR2 is FQNEAQ in the germline V gene. CDR3 length equals 16 residues. In nucleotides, the CDR3 is TGTGCCAGCAGCCTGGCACGACAGGGACGGAACTATGGCTACACCTTC. Its translation: CASSLARQGRNYGYTF.

This clone appeared a single time. The chain has TRBV2 and TRBJ2-1; 13 positions agree with TRBD2. The V gene end was trimmed by 3 bases and the J gene end by 8 bases; junction bases not matched to a gene: 10. Germline CDR1 SNHLY, CDR2 FYNNEI. The CDR3 has 17 amino acids. CDR3 residues: CASSEVLAGGPSDEQFF. As DNA, the CDR3 is TGTGCCAGCAGTGAGGTACTAGCGGGAGGGCCTTCGGATGAGCAGTTCTTC.

V gene TRBV4-1 combines with J gene TRBJ1-4; 12 nucleotides line up with TRBD1. The germline V gene has CDR1 MGHRA and CDR2 YSYEKL. This CDR3 has 21 residues. The J segment lost 0 bases and the V segment lost 0 bases, leaving 11 bases of the junction unmatched. The CDR3: CASSQDRDRGLYFTTNEKLFF. The CDR3 DNA is TGCGCCAGCAGCCAAGATCGGGACAGGGGGCTATACTTCACAACTAATGAAAAACTGTTTTTT.

This chain joins TRBV7-8 and TRBJ2-7; TRBD2 agrees at 8 bases. Trimming took 4 bases from V and 5 from J; bases not matched to a gene: 7. Germline assignment: CDR1 SGHVS and CDR2 FQNEAQ. The CDR3 has 14 residues. The CDR3 coding sequence is TGTGCCAGCAGCTCCCGGACTAGCAACCACGAGCAGTACTTC. Its translation is CASSSRTSNHEQYF.

V usage is TRBV21-1 and J usage is TRBJ2-1; the table's D call, TRBD2, was not checked against the DNA. TRBV21-1 is termed a pseudogene. The CDR3 is 17 amino acids. CDR3 loop: CASSKGERDLARDEQFF. The CDR3, as DNA: TGTGCCAGCAGCAAGGGGGAAAGAGATCTAGCGAGGGATGAGCAGTTCTTC.

The J gene is TRBJ2-5, the V gene TRBV11-3; 10 nucleotides align to TRBD2. The CDR3 sequence is 15 residues long. From germline, CDR1 is SGHNT and CDR2 YENEEA. V gave up 5 bases and J gave up 4 bases; unmatched junction bases: 7. CDR3 residues: CASSLLTSGLETQYF. The CDR3 DNA follows: TGTGCCAGCAGCCTTCTGACTAGCGGGCTAGAGACCCAGTACTTC.

The V call is TRBV27, the J call TRBJ2-6, with a possible D match to TRBD2 (7 bases). V lost 10 bases to trimming and J lost 0 bases, with 13 bases between them. Germline values: CDR1 MNHEY, CDR2 SMNVEV (reference sequence). This CDR3 is built from 15 residues. CDR3 loop: CATGGQISGANVLTF. As DNA, the CDR3 is TGTGCCACGGGGGGACAAATCTCTGGGGCCAACGTCCTGACTTTC.

The count of this clone is one. Germline and junction disagree at one end, which may indicate a read error. The chain carries TRBV13 and TRBJ2-1; TRBD2 aligns across 10 bases. The germline V gene encodes CDR1 PRHDT and CDR2 FYEKMQ (reference sequence). This CDR3 has 17 amino acids. The CDR3 protein is CASSVGIRTSGRNEQFF. CDR3 DNA: TGTGCCAGCAGCGTAGGCATTCGGACTAGCGGCCGCAATGAGCAGTTCTTC. The full variable domain, in which reference TRBV13 and TRBJ2-1 provide the parts outside the CDR3, is AAGVIQSPRHLIKEKRETATLKCYPIPRHDTVYWYQQGPGQDPQFLISFYEKMQSDKGSIPDRFSAQQFSDYHSELNMSSLELGDSALYFCASSVGIRTSGRNEQFFGPGTRLTVL.

The V gene is TRBV11-2, the J gene TRBJ2-7; 8 bases map to TRBD2. The V gene end was trimmed by 10 bases and the J gene end by 0 bases; junction bases not matched to a gene: 8. The length of the CDR3 is 14 residues. In germline, CDR1 is SGHAT, CDR2 FQNNGV. The chain's CDR3 is CANEGSGSSYEQYF. The CDR3 coding sequence is TGTGCCAATGAAGGGAGCGGGAGCTCCTACGAGCAGTACTTC.

This chain connects TRBV7-9 to TRBJ1-1, with no clear D. Per germline, CDR1 SEHNR and CDR2 FQNEAQ (reference sequence). V lost 5 bases to trimming and J lost 1 base, with 11 bases between them. The CDR3 is 14 residues long. The CDR3: CASSVQVGNTEAFF. As DNA, the CDR3 is TGTGCCAGCAGCGTCCAGGTGGGGAACACTGAAGCTTTCTTT.

This rearrangement joins TRBV15 to TRBJ1-1, with 10 bases lining up with TRBD1. With V trimmed by 6 bases and J by 4 bases, 11 bases remained unmatched. CDR3 length equals 16 residues. Germline CDR1 LNHNV, CDR2 YYDKDF (reference sequence). Here the CDR3 reads CATRGGQGLGITEAFF. The CDR3, as DNA: TGTGCCACCAGAGGGGGACAGGGGCTGGGAATCACTGAAGCTTTCTTT. Looking up the rest from reference TRBV15 and TRBJ1-1 gives the full variable domain: DAMVIQNPRYQVTQFGKPVTLSCSQTLNHNVMYWYQQKSSQAPKLLFHYYDKDFNNEADTPDNFQSRRPNTSFCFLDIRSPGLGDTAMYLCATRGGQGLGITEAFFGQGTRLTVV.

The rearrangement links TRBV11-2 to TRBJ2-7; a weak D match, TRBD2 (5 bases). V gave up 1 base and J gave up 3 bases, with 10 bases separating them. The CDR3 consists of 14 residues. Per germline, CDR1 SGHAT and CDR2 FQNNGV. The CDR3, as DNA: TGTGCCAGCAGCTTAGGCCGGGATCTCTACGAGCAGTACTTC. Protein sequence: CASSLGRDLYEQYF.

This clone was seen once. The chain has TRBV30 and TRBJ2-1, with TRBD1 as a possible D gene (7 bases). The V and J ends lost 0 bases and 8 bases respectively, with 11 bases between them. This CDR3 spans 13 amino acids. Germline values: CDR1 GTSNPN, CDR2 SVGIG (reference sequence). The CDR3 sequence: CAWSVGGGHEQFF. The CDR3 nucleotides are TGTGCCTGGAGTGTAGGAGGGGGCCATGAGCAGTTCTTC.

The rearrangement joins TRBV28 to TRBJ2-2, with D tentatively TRBD1 (5 bases). In germline, CDR1 is MDHEN, CDR2 SYDVKM. There are 14 residues in the CDR3. Trimming removed 4 bases at V and 7 bases at J, with 13 bases between. The chain's CDR3 is CASSSPRVGGELFF. CDR3 coding DNA: TGTGCCAGCAGTTCCCCCAGGGTTGGCGGGGAGCTGTTTTTT.

This clone showed up just once. The V call is TRBV7-8, the J call TRBJ1-1; no reliable D call. The CDR3 totals 17 residues. V was shortened by 0 bases and J by 0 bases, with 14 bases between the two germline ends. The V gene's germline CDR1 is SGHVS and CDR2 FQNEAQ. The CDR3 spells CASSLALVAVMNTEAFF. As DNA, the CDR3 is TGTGCCAGCAGCTTAGCGCTTGTGGCAGTAATGAACACTGAAGCTTTCTTT.

The chain uses TRBV6-6 and TRBJ2-7, with TRBD2 identical over 8 bases. From germline, CDR1 is MNHNY and CDR2 SVGAGI (reference sequence). V shed 7 bases and J 1 base; nucleotides not matched to a gene: 3. This CDR3 spans 13 amino acids. The CDR3 is CASNSGISYEQYF. For the CDR3, the DNA is TGTGCCAGCAATAGCGGGATATCCTACGAGCAGTACTTC.

This chain joins TRBV24-1 and TRBJ1-5, with 7 bases identical to TRBD1. V lost 3 bases to trimming and J lost 3 bases; unmatched junction nucleotides: 4. Germline lookup yields CDR1 KGHDR and CDR2 SFDVKD. The CDR3 has 15 residues. CDR3 amino acids: CATSDATGANQPQHF. CDR3 DNA: TGTGCCACCAGTGATGCAACAGGGGCCAATCAGCCCCAGCATTTT.

The CDR3 loop reads CAWSDPTADREAFF. CDR3 nucleotides: TGTGCCTGGAGTGACCCCACCGCGGACAGGGAAGCTTTCTTT. The chain carries TRBV30 and TRBJ1-1; 7 bases are a match to TRBD1. CDR1 is GTSNPN, CDR2 SVGIG, per germline (reference sequence). Trimming cost V 1 base and J 8 bases; bases outside gene matches: 10. The CDR3 runs to 14 residues. Full variable domain (rest looked up from reference TRBV30 and TRBJ1-1): SQTIHQWPATLVQPVGSPLSLECTVEGTSNPNLYWYRQAAGRGLQLLFYSVGIGQISSEVPQNLSASRPQDRQFILSSKKLLLSDSGFYLCAWSDPTADREAFFGQGTRLTVV.

The rearrangement joins TRBV6-5 to TRBJ2-5; possibly TRBD2 for D (5 bases). Germline V CDR1 and CDR2: MNHEY, SVGAGI. V was pared by 10 bases and J by 0 bases, with 12 bases between. The CDR3 contains 13 residues. The CDR3 region has the DNA TGTGCCACCTCCAGGAGGTACCAAGAGACCCAGTACTTC. Its translation: CATSRRYQETQYF.

The rearrangement links TRBV20-1 to TRBJ1-2; 7 nucleotides align to TRBD1. Germline CDR1 reads DFQATT; CDR2 reads SNEGSKA (reference sequence). After removal of 5 bases from V and 8 bases from J, the junction contained 5 bases not matched to a gene. This CDR3 is built from 11 residues. CDR3 bases: TGCAGTGCTCCGCTAGGGGGCGGCTACACCTTC. This codes for CSAPLGGGYTF.

The table lists this clone with a few counts. DNA for the CDR3: TGTGCCAGCAGTCGATATTTGGAGGAGACCCAGTACTTC. This encodes CASSRYLEETQYF. The chain joins TRBV28 to TRBJ2-5; D remains unclear. CDR1 is MDHEN, CDR2 SYDVKM, per germline. This CDR3 is 13 amino acids long. V was trimmed by 5 bases and J by 5 bases, leaving 12 bases between them.